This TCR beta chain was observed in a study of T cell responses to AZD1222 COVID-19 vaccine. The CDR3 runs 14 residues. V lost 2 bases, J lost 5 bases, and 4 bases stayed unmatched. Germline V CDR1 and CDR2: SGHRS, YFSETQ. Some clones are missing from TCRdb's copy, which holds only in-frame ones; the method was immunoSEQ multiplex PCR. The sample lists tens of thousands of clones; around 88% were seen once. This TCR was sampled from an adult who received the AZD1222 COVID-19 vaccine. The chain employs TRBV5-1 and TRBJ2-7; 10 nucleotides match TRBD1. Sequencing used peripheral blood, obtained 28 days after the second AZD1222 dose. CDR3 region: CASSLGTGDHEQYF. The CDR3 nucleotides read TGCGCCAGCAGCTTAGGGACAGGGGACCACGAGCAGTACTTC.